One sample yielded the 19 T cell receptor beta chains listed below, sequenced in a study of cytomegalovirus exposure and HLA in healthy donors. It was with 60 Vbeta and 13 Jbeta primers that the PCR ran. Clones were read by immunoSEQ multiplex PCR, and TCRdb kept only the in-frame ones, dropping some. The table has 180,000 or so clones, 80% seen once; the top ten hold about 1.4%. Sequencing input: PBMCs. The receptors were sampled from a girl under 18 in good health and CMV-seropositive.

The gene calls are TRBV6-5 and TRBJ2-5; D gene uncertain. The CDR3 sequence is 14 residues long. Germline V CDR1 and CDR2: MNHEY, SVGAGI. Trimming pared 0 bases from V and 5 bases from J, leaving 10 bases between. The CDR3 nucleotides are TGTGCCAGCAGTTACTCGGCTAGGTGGGAGACCCAGTACTTC. Its protein product is CASSYSARWETQYF.

V is TRBV5-1 and J is TRBJ2-7; tentative D call: TRBD1 (6 bases). Trimming removed 0 bases at V and 4 bases at J, with 14 bases between. Germline-derived CDR1 and CDR2 are SGHRS and YFSETQ. The length of the CDR3 is 15 residues. CDR3 protein: CASSLALGQKYEQYF. The CDR3 region has the DNA TGCGCCAGCAGCTTGGCCCTAGGACAGAAATACGAGCAGTACTTC.

This chain uses TRBV30 with TRBJ2-5; D is unclear. Germline CDR1 is GTSNPN and CDR2 is SVGIG (reference sequence). V was cut by 0 bases and J by 2 bases, with 7 bases left in between. The CDR3 sequence is 13 residues long. The DNA of the CDR3 is TGTGCCTGGAGTGTACGGTTGCAAGAGACCCAGTACTTC. Its translation: CAWSVRLQETQYF.

This clone has only a few counts. The chain recombines TRBV27 with TRBJ1-1, with a tentative D call TRBD1 (6 bases). The CDR3 runs 16 residues. CDR1 is MNHEY, CDR2 SMNVEV, per germline (reference sequence). Trimming took off 6 bases at V and 1 base at J, with 18 bases between the two ends. This CDR3 is CASSLVPGTRNTEAFF. DNA for the CDR3: TGTGCCAGCAGCTTAGTCCCCGGGACAAGGAACACTGAAGCTTTCTTT.

The chain joins TRBV19 to TRBJ1-1, with 7 nucleotides matching TRBD1. This CDR3 has 13 residues. The V gene's germline CDR1 is LNHDA and CDR2 SQIVND (reference sequence). The V and J ends lost 5 bases and 4 bases, in that order; junction bases with no gene match: 4. The chain's CDR3 is CASSLSGGTEAFF. DNA for the CDR3: TGTGCCAGTAGTCTTTCAGGGGGCACTGAAGCTTTCTTT.

This clone was seen once. The chain has TRBV14 and TRBJ1-1, with D possibly TRBD1 on 6 matching bases. The germline gives CDR1 SGHDN, CDR2 FVKESK. The CDR3 covers 14 residues. V lost 6 bases, J lost 3 bases, and 14 bases lay in between. DNA of the CDR3: TGTGCCAGCAGACAGGGCGGGAGATACACTGAAGCTTTCTTT. Translating gives CASRQGGRYTEAFF. Filled out from reference TRBV14 and TRBJ1-1, the complete variable domain reads EAGVTQFPSHSVIEKGQTVTLRCDPISGHDNLYWYRRVMGKEIKFLLHFVKESKQDESGMPNNRFLAERTGGTYSTLKVQPAELEDSGVYFCASRQGGRYTEAFFGQGTRLTVV.

In its sample, this clone was seen once. The V gene is TRBV7-9, the J gene TRBJ2-3, with a tentative D call TRBD2 (5 bases). The CDR3 extends over 14 amino acids. The germline CDR1 and CDR2 sequences are SEHNR and FQNEAQ (reference sequence). The germline V and J ends were trimmed by 4 bases and 2 bases, with 10 bases remaining between them. CDR3 residues: CASSSRAPTDTQYF. The CDR3 nucleotides read TGTGCCAGCAGCTCGCGGGCTCCCACAGATACGCAGTATTTT.

V is TRBV2 and J is TRBJ2-1, with 11 positions matching TRBD2. Germline V gene lookup returns CDR1 SNHLY and CDR2 FYNNEI. The CDR3 runs 14 residues. Losses at the gene ends were 6 bases for V and 5 bases for J; bases not matched to a gene: 3. This CDR3 reads CASRGLADNNEQFF. The CDR3 region has the DNA TGTGCCAGCAGGGGACTAGCGGATAACAATGAGCAGTTCTTC.

This chain joins TRBV18 and TRBJ2-1; tentatively, D is TRBD2 (6 bases). This CDR3 spans 13 amino acids. Trimming shortened V by 5 bases and J by 7 bases, and 12 bases separated the two germline ends. Germline values: CDR1 KGHSH, CDR2 LQKENI. As DNA, the CDR3 is TGTGCCAGCTCAACCACTGGAGGGAATGAGCAGTTCTTC. Protein: CASSTTGGNEQFF.

The gene calls are TRBV29-1 and TRBJ2-1; D not certain. CDR3 length: 12 amino acids. The V end was cut by 2 bases, the J end by 5 bases, with 7 bases between. CDR1 and CDR2 from the germline V gene are SQVTM and ANQGSEA. CDR3 loop: CSVEWSDNEQFF. CDR3 DNA: TGCAGCGTTGAATGGAGCGACAATGAGCAGTTCTTC.

The chain links TRBV5-4 to TRBJ1-4; TRBD1 agrees at 7 bases. Germline V gene sequence: CDR1 SGHNT, CDR2 YYREEE (reference sequence). V shed 3 bases, J shed 2 bases, and the junction held 4 bases outside the gene matches. The CDR3 runs to 15 residues. CDR3 nucleotides: TGTGCCAGCAGCTATAGACAGGGTACTAATGAAAAACTGTTTTTT. Its translation: CASSYRQGTNEKLFF.

This clone was observed a handful of times. The chain employs TRBV5-1 and TRBJ1-2; D gene unclear. This CDR3 region has 11 residues. Trimming took 9 bases from V and 8 from J, leaving 14 bases between them. CDR1 is SGHRS, CDR2 YFSETQ, per germline. The CDR3 DNA follows: TGCGCCATCTTGTCCTTGGCAGGCTACACCTTC. As protein: CAILSLAGYTF.

CDR3 amino acids: CASRDDSLNTEAFF. The CDR3 DNA follows: TGTGCCAGCAGAGATGACAGCCTGAACACTGAAGCTTTCTTT. The gene calls are TRBV13 and TRBJ1-1, with D maybe TRBD1 (5 bases). Per the germline V gene, CDR1 is PRHDT and CDR2 is FYEKMQ (reference sequence). V was pared by 6 bases and J by 0 bases, with 11 bases between. The CDR3 consists of 14 residues.

V usage is TRBV7-9 and J usage is TRBJ2-3; tentatively, D is TRBD2 (6 bases). V lost 2 bases to trimming and J lost 4 bases, with 10 bases between them. Germline V lookup: CDR1 SEHNR, CDR2 FQNEAQ (reference sequence). This CDR3 comprises 14 residues. The CDR3 region is CASSLRLGADTQYF. In nucleotides, the CDR3 is TGTGCCAGCAGCTTACGACTAGGGGCAGATACGCAGTATTTT.

The V gene is TRBV27, the J gene TRBJ1-2, with a possible D match to TRBD1 (6 bases). Trimming removed 2 bases at V and 4 bases at J, with 11 bases between. Germline V CDR1 and CDR2: MNHEY, SMNVEV (reference sequence). The length of the CDR3 is 14 residues. The CDR3 region has the DNA TGTGCCAGCAGTTTACGGTACAGGGTCTATGGCTACACCTTC. Protein product: CASSLRYRVYGYTF.

The chain couples TRBV4-1 to TRBJ2-7; D is uncertain. The CDR3 spans 14 residues. Per germline, CDR1 MGHRA and CDR2 YSYEKL. V was trimmed by 1 base and J by 3 bases, leaving 10 bases between them. The CDR3 protein is CASSQGIQLYEQYF. In nucleotides, the CDR3 is TGCGCCAGCAGCCAAGGAATACAGCTCTACGAGCAGTACTTC.

CDR3 protein: CASSVAGTPCRAFF. In DNA form, the CDR3 reads TGTGCCAGCAGCGTAGCTGGGACACCGTGTCGGGCTTTCTTT. The chain employs TRBV9 and TRBJ1-1; D is possibly TRBD1 (6 bases). Trimming shortened V by 0 bases and J by 11 bases, and 17 bases separated the two germline ends. The CDR3 is made up of 14 amino acids. CDR1 is SGDLS and CDR2 is YYNGEE in the germline V gene.

The CDR3 protein is CAISERGQGGRNEQFF. CDR3 in DNA: TGTGCCATCAGTGAGCGAGGACAGGGGGGCAGGAATGAGCAGTTCTTC. The rearrangement links TRBV10-3 to TRBJ2-1, with 10 bases matching TRBD1. Germline V gives CDR1 ENHRY, CDR2 SYGVKD. This CDR3 has 16 amino acids. With 2 bases clipped from V and 7 bases from J, the junction kept 8 bases outside the gene matches.

For the CDR3, the DNA is TGCGCCAGCAGCCAAGAGGAGGTTTCCGAGCAGTACTTC. This translates into CASSQEEVSEQYF. The chain has TRBV4-3 and TRBJ2-7, with D maybe TRBD2 (5 bases). CDR1 LGHNA and CDR2 YSLEER come from the germline V gene. This CDR3 region has 13 residues. V gave up 0 bases and J gave up 6 bases, with 9 bases separating them.